This note documents a single TCR beta chain sequence. Its cognate antigen is unknown. This sample was taken from a study of Graves' ophthalmopathy and Graves' hyperthyroidism. Certain patients, namely those with other autoimmune diseases, uncontrolled infections, pregnancy or lactation, were excluded. Clinical symptoms and serum thyroxine were used for diagnosis; TRAb, thyroid ultrasound and orbital computed tomography were also relied on. Fresh peripheral blood (approximately 10 ml) yielded the PBMCs. Amplification from RNA transcripts yielded the TCR beta CDR3 regions. After a first-round RT-PCR with HTBI primers, a second-round multiplex PCR was run. TCRdb analysed the multiplex PCR reads with MiXCR anew, one entry per CDR3 protein. The repertoire holds about 240,000 distinct CDR3 sequences, approximately 42% seen once, with around 43% in the top ten. The germline V gene has CDR1 ENHRY and CDR2 SYGVKD. This CDR3 spans 15 amino acids. The V gene end was trimmed by 10 bases and the J gene end by 0 bases; junction bases not matched to a gene: 12.

Findings and caveats of the study: Blood samples also showed most expanded thyroid clonotypes exceeding 0.001 frequency.

Sequenced sample: peripheral blood. This TCR derives from an adult man with Graves' ophthalmopathy. This chain uses TRBV10-3 with TRBJ2-7, with 7 nucleotides matching TRBD1. CDR3 protein: CASRRQGPSSYEQYF. The CDR3 DNA reads TGTGCCAGCAGGAGACAGGGTCCGAGCTCCTACGAGCAGTACTTC.